The rows below give T cell receptor beta chains drawn from one sample of a study of blood T cell repertoires in COVID-19. TCRdb's copy holds only in-frame clones and misses some; the assay was immunoSEQ multiplex PCR. The sample shows fewer than 600,000 clones, nearly 90% of them seen only once. The sequencing sample was made of peripheral blood. These receptors were obtained from a man younger than 30 with COVID-19, enrolled during active disease. Both conserved end residues are part of each CDR3. A D gene is named only where the DNA matches it firmly. The size field is filled for only some rows; it gives once, few, many or a size class.

CDR3nt: TGTGCCAGCAGCCCAGCCCAGTACTTC
CDR3aa: CASSPAQYF
abundance: .
v_gene: TRBV7-9
d_gene: .
j_gene: TRBJ2-5

CDR3nt: TGTGCCAGTAGCGACAGGGCCTATGGCTACACCTTC
CDR3aa: CASSDRAYGYTF
abundance: .
v_gene: TRBV19
d_gene: TRBD1
j_gene: TRBJ1-2

CDR3nt: TGTGCCAGCAGTGATCGGACAGGAGAAGGTGGCTACACCTTC
CDR3aa: CASSDRTGEGGYTF
abundance: few
v_gene: TRBV2
d_gene: TRBD1
j_gene: TRBJ1-2

CDR3nt: TGTGCCAGCAGTGCCCTAGCGGGAGGTGACACAGATACGCAGTATTTT
CDR3aa: CASSALAGGDTDTQYF
abundance: .
v_gene: TRBV28
d_gene: TRBD2
j_gene: TRBJ2-3

CDR3nt: TGTGCCAGCTCCCTCCAGGCGATGGGTGAGACCCAGTACTTC
CDR3aa: CASSLQAMGETQYF
abundance: .
v_gene: TRBV7-9
d_gene: .
j_gene: TRBJ2-5

CDR3nt: TGTGCCACCAGTGAATCTAGCGGGGGTCGCCAAGAGACCCAGTACTTC
CDR3aa: CATSESSGGRQETQYF
abundance: .
v_gene: TRBV24-1
d_gene: TRBD2
j_gene: TRBJ2-5

CDR3nt: TGTGCCAGCAGCCTACCGGACTGGGAGACCCAGTACTTC
CDR3aa: CASSLPDWETQYF
abundance: .
v_gene: TRBV7-8
d_gene: .
j_gene: TRBJ2-5

CDR3nt: TGTGCCAGCAGACGGGATTACGAGCAGTACTTC
CDR3aa: CASRRDYEQYF
abundance: .
v_gene: TRBV6-6
d_gene: .
j_gene: TRBJ2-7

CDR3nt: TGTGCCAGCTCACCCCTTGACAGGGTGCGGTACGAGCAGTACTTC
CDR3aa: CASSPLDRVRYEQYF
abundance: .
v_gene: TRBV18
d_gene: TRBD1
j_gene: TRBJ2-7

CDR3nt: TGTGCCAGCACCCTAGGGGCCAACACCGGGGAGCTGTTTTTT
CDR3aa: CASTLGANTGELFF
abundance: .
v_gene: TRBV13
d_gene: .
j_gene: TRBJ2-2

CDR3nt: TGTGCCAGCAGTCAATCGACTAGCTACCCAGAGACCCAGTACTTC
CDR3aa: CASSQSTSYPETQYF
abundance: .
v_gene: TRBV28
d_gene: TRBD2
j_gene: TRBJ2-5

CDR3nt: TGTGCCAGCCGACAGGGAACCGGGGAGCTGTTTTTT
CDR3aa: CASRQGTGELFF
abundance: .
v_gene: TRBV7-9
d_gene: TRBD1
j_gene: TRBJ2-2

CDR3nt: TGCGCCAGCAGCCCACGAGGGACTAGCGGGGGCAGGAACACCGGGGAGCTGTTTTTT
CDR3aa: CASSPRGTSGGRNTGELFF
abundance: .
v_gene: TRBV5-1
d_gene: TRBD2
j_gene: TRBJ2-2

CDR3nt: TGTGCCAGCAGCCCCACGCGGAACAGGGGATCAGTGAGTAGCGGCTACACCTTC
CDR3aa: CASSPTRNRGSVSSGYTF
abundance: .
v_gene: TRBV5-4
d_gene: TRBD1
j_gene: TRBJ1-2

CDR3nt: TGCGCCAGCACCCCTCGGGCGGGGGGGCCGGAGACCCAGTACTTC
CDR3aa: CASTPRAGGPETQYF
abundance: .
v_gene: TRBV5-1
d_gene: TRBD2
j_gene: TRBJ2-5

CDR3nt: TGTGCCTGGACAAGGGGAAACACCGGGGAGCTGTTTTTT
CDR3aa: CAWTRGNTGELFF
abundance: .
v_gene: TRBV30
d_gene: .
j_gene: TRBJ2-2

CDR3nt: TGTGCCAGCAGCGACCGGACAGCAGGCGAGCAGTACTTC
CDR3aa: CASSDRTAGEQYF
abundance: .
v_gene: TRBV9
d_gene: .
j_gene: TRBJ2-7

CDR3nt: TGTGCCACCAGCAGAGCCCCCACCCCGACAAACTATGGCTACACCTTC
CDR3aa: CATSRAPTPTNYGYTF
abundance: .
v_gene: TRBV15
d_gene: .
j_gene: TRBJ1-2

CDR3nt: TGCGCCAGCACCTTCCAGACCGAGGGAGAGACCCAGTACTTC
CDR3aa: CASTFQTEGETQYF
abundance: .
v_gene: TRBV5-1
d_gene: .
j_gene: TRBJ2-5

CDR3nt: TGTGCCAGCAGAGCCGGGAACACTGAAGCTTTCTTT
CDR3aa: CASRAGNTEAFF
abundance: .
v_gene: TRBV12-3/TRBV12-4
d_gene: .
j_gene: TRBJ1-1

CDR3nt: TGTGCCAGCAGCGGCCCCGGGGGGAGCATGAACACTGAAGCTTTCTTT
CDR3aa: CASSGPGGSMNTEAFF
abundance: .
v_gene: TRBV9
d_gene: .
j_gene: TRBJ1-1

CDR3nt: TGTGCCAGCAATCGAGAATTACAAGAGACCCAGTACTTC
CDR3aa: CASNRELQETQYF
abundance: once
v_gene: TRBV2
d_gene: .
j_gene: TRBJ2-5

CDR3nt: TGTGCCACCAGCAGACAGGGTAATGAAAAACTGTTTTTT
CDR3aa: CATSRQGNEKLFF
abundance: .
v_gene: TRBV15
d_gene: .
j_gene: TRBJ1-4

CDR3nt: TGTGCCAGCAACCAGGTTGGCAATGAGCAGTTCTTC
CDR3aa: CASNQVGNEQFF
abundance: .
v_gene: TRBV5-6
d_gene: .
j_gene: TRBJ2-1

CDR3nt: TGTGCCAGCAGCCTCCACGGGGCGGGAGAGGGGGATGAGCAGTTCTTC
CDR3aa: CASSLHGAGEGDEQFF
abundance: .
v_gene: TRBV3-1/TRBV3-2
d_gene: .
j_gene: TRBJ2-1

CDR3nt: TGTGCCAGCAGTACAGGTTCGGGGGCCCAGTACTTC
CDR3aa: CASSTGSGAQYF
abundance: .
v_gene: TRBV12-3/TRBV12-4
d_gene: .
j_gene: TRBJ2-5

CDR3nt: TGTGCCAGTAGTAAGGACAACCCCTACGAGCAGTACTTC
CDR3aa: CASSKDNPYEQYF
abundance: .
v_gene: TRBV19
d_gene: .
j_gene: TRBJ2-7

CDR3nt: TGTGCCAGCAGTGAAGCGCAGTCCTATAATTCACCCCTCCACTTT
CDR3aa: CASSEAQSYNSPLHF
abundance: .
v_gene: TRBV6-1
d_gene: .
j_gene: TRBJ1-6

CDR3nt: TGTGCCAGCAGCTTGGCGGGGACTTACAACACCGGGGAGCTGTTTTTT
CDR3aa: CASSLAGTYNTGELFF
abundance: .
v_gene: TRBV5-4
d_gene: .
j_gene: TRBJ2-2

CDR3nt: TGTGCCAGCAGCCAAGACGGGTCACGAGAGCAGTACTTC
CDR3aa: CASSQDGSREQYF
abundance: .
v_gene: TRBV16
d_gene: .
j_gene: TRBJ2-7

CDR3nt: TGTGCCAGCAGTTCGGACTGTCGTGGAAACACCATATATTTT
CDR3aa: CASSSDCRGNTIYF
abundance: .
v_gene: TRBV6-7
d_gene: .
j_gene: TRBJ1-3

CDR3nt: TGCGCCAGCAGCTTGGTAGTAGAAGAGACCCAGTACTTC
CDR3aa: CASSLVVEETQYF
abundance: .
v_gene: TRBV5-1
d_gene: .
j_gene: TRBJ2-5

CDR3nt: TGTGCCACCAGTGCTCAGGGGCCCTACAATGAGCAGTTCTTC
CDR3aa: CATSAQGPYNEQFF
abundance: few
v_gene: TRBV24-1
d_gene: .
j_gene: TRBJ2-1

CDR3nt: TGTGCCTGGAGTCCCCCGGGGGAGCAGTTCTTC
CDR3aa: CAWSPPGEQFF
abundance: .
v_gene: TRBV30
d_gene: .
j_gene: TRBJ2-1

CDR3nt: TGTGCCAGCAGCTTAGGTCTAGCGGGAGGATATACGCAGTATTTT
CDR3aa: CASSLGLAGGYTQYF
abundance: .
v_gene: TRBV7-8
d_gene: TRBD2
j_gene: TRBJ2-3

CDR3nt: TGTGCCAGCGGGGCTATGGGGTCCGGGAACACTGAAGCTTTCTTT
CDR3aa: CASGAMGSGNTEAFF
abundance: .
v_gene: TRBV6-5
d_gene: .
j_gene: TRBJ1-1

CDR3nt: TGTGCCAGCAGCGGGCCTGGCACAGATACGCAGTATTTT
CDR3aa: CASSGPGTDTQYF
abundance: .
v_gene: TRBV11-2
d_gene: .
j_gene: TRBJ2-3

CDR3nt: TGTGTACCGACCCCCCACCCGGGACTAGCGGGAGTGAGGACCGGGGAGCTGTTTTTT
CDR3aa: CVPTPHPGLAGVRTGELFF
abundance: .
v_gene: TRBV6-4
d_gene: TRBD2
j_gene: TRBJ2-2

CDR3nt: TGTGCCAGCAGTCCCCGCAGGGCGAACACCGGGGAGCTGTTTTTT
CDR3aa: CASSPRRANTGELFF
abundance: .
v_gene: TRBV27
d_gene: .
j_gene: TRBJ2-2

CDR3nt: TGTGCCAGCAGCACGAGTGGTGGGAACACTGAAGCTTTCTTT
CDR3aa: CASSTSGGNTEAFF
abundance: few
v_gene: TRBV9
d_gene: .
j_gene: TRBJ1-1

CDR3nt: TGTGCCAGCAGCGCAAGATTGGGGAGAGCAGGAGAGACCCAGTACTTC
CDR3aa: CASSARLGRAGETQYF
abundance: .
v_gene: TRBV27
d_gene: .
j_gene: TRBJ2-5

CDR3nt: TGTGCCAGCAGCTTATTTGGGACTAAGAACACCGGGGAGCTGTTTTTT
CDR3aa: CASSLFGTKNTGELFF
abundance: .
v_gene: TRBV7-2
d_gene: TRBD2
j_gene: TRBJ2-2

CDR3nt: TGTGCCACCAGCACAATACAGGCCACTAACATTCAGTACTTC
CDR3aa: CATSTIQATNIQYF
abundance: .
v_gene: TRBV15
d_gene: .
j_gene: TRBJ2-4

CDR3nt: TGTGCCAGCAGCTTAGCGGGAGGCTACAATGAGCAGTTCTTC
CDR3aa: CASSLAGGYNEQFF
abundance: .
v_gene: TRBV7-9
d_gene: .
j_gene: TRBJ2-1

CDR3nt: TGTGCCAGTAGTATATCCATGGCTGAGCAGTTCTTC
CDR3aa: CASSISMAEQFF
abundance: .
v_gene: TRBV19
d_gene: .
j_gene: TRBJ2-1

CDR3nt: TGTGCCAGCAGCCCGCTCGGAGGCAACGAGCAGTACTTC
CDR3aa: CASSPLGGNEQYF
abundance: .
v_gene: TRBV14
d_gene: .
j_gene: TRBJ2-7

CDR3nt: TGTGCCAGCAGCCACACAGGGGACGCAGTTTACGAGCAGTACTTC
CDR3aa: CASSHTGDAVYEQYF
abundance: .
v_gene: TRBV3-1/TRBV3-2
d_gene: TRBD1
j_gene: TRBJ2-7

CDR3nt: TGTGCCACCTTCGGGGGGCTAGCGCCAGATACGCAGTATTTT
CDR3aa: CATFGGLAPDTQYF
abundance: .
v_gene: TRBV2
d_gene: .
j_gene: TRBJ2-3

CDR3nt: TGCGCCAGCAAGGGACTAGCCGCAGATACGCAGTATTTT
CDR3aa: CASKGLAADTQYF
abundance: .
v_gene: TRBV10-1
d_gene: TRBD2
j_gene: TRBJ2-3

CDR3nt: TGTGCCAGCAGCCCGTACTATACGGCTTTCTTT
CDR3aa: CASSPYYTAFF
abundance: .
v_gene: TRBV5-4
d_gene: .
j_gene: TRBJ1-1

CDR3nt: TGTGCCAGCAGTCCCGCCGGACAGGGAGTTGGTTCACCCCTCCACTTT
CDR3aa: CASSPAGQGVGSPLHF
abundance: .
v_gene: TRBV28
d_gene: TRBD1
j_gene: TRBJ1-6

CDR3nt: TGTGCCAGCAGTTTCGACCGGGACAGAACCTACGAGCAGTACTTC
CDR3aa: CASSFDRDRTYEQYF
abundance: few
v_gene: TRBV5-4
d_gene: TRBD1
j_gene: TRBJ2-7

CDR3nt: TGCGCCAGCAAGGGGCCTCAAGGGGGCCAAGAGACCCAGTACTTC
CDR3aa: CASKGPQGGQETQYF
abundance: .
v_gene: TRBV5-1
d_gene: .
j_gene: TRBJ2-5

CDR3nt: TGTGCCAGCAGTAGCCCCCTCTCCTACGAGCAGTACTTC
CDR3aa: CASSSPLSYEQYF
abundance: .
v_gene: TRBV6-5
d_gene: .
j_gene: TRBJ2-7

CDR3nt: TGTGCCAGCAGTTACTCGATGGGGGGGGGAGACTATGGCTACACCTTC
CDR3aa: CASSYSMGGGDYGYTF
abundance: .
v_gene: TRBV6-5
d_gene: .
j_gene: TRBJ1-2

CDR3nt: TGTGCCAGCAGCTTTACGACAGGGACAACTAATGAAAAACTGTTTTTT
CDR3aa: CASSFTTGTTNEKLFF
abundance: .
v_gene: TRBV11-2
d_gene: TRBD1
j_gene: TRBJ1-4

CDR3nt: TGTGCCAGCAGCTTGGGGGGAGTCACAGATACGCAGTATTTT
CDR3aa: CASSLGGVTDTQYF
abundance: .
v_gene: TRBV7-9
d_gene: .
j_gene: TRBJ2-3

CDR3nt: TGTGCCAGCAGCTTAGTTGGCAGGGGATTTCGGAATGAGCAGTTCTTC
CDR3aa: CASSLVGRGFRNEQFF
abundance: .
v_gene: TRBV7-2
d_gene: .
j_gene: TRBJ2-1

CDR3nt: TGTGCCAGCAGTGGACTAGCGGGGGCTACTGCCGAGCAGTACTTC
CDR3aa: CASSGLAGATAEQYF
abundance: .
v_gene: TRBV6-2/TRBV6-3
d_gene: TRBD2
j_gene: TRBJ2-7

CDR3nt: TGTGCCAGCAGCTCAGAGGTGGGCACTGAAGCTTTCTTT
CDR3aa: CASSSEVGTEAFF
abundance: .
v_gene: TRBV7-9
d_gene: .
j_gene: TRBJ1-1